The rows below give T cell receptor beta chains drawn from one sample of a study of T cell responses to AZD1222 COVID-19 vaccine. Measured with immunoSEQ multiplex PCR; TCRdb has only the in-frame clones, and not every one. The sample includes 120,000 or so clones, around 85% seen only once; the top ten take around 6.2%. The source material was peripheral blood, sampled on day 0 of AZD1222 vaccination. The receptors come from an adult in good health. Each CDR3 is given without its conserved first and last residue.

V gene,CDR3 protein
TRBV18,ASSLDSLSVTQY
TRBV7-9,ASSPGPGLLNTEAF
TRBV5-1,ASSPFGGDRGGNSPLH
TRBV7-9,ASSPPGQGGEEQY
TRBV7-2,ASSLQGSVAEQY
TRBV28,ASSLPRTGVETQY
TRBV10-3,AISETSGGYLYNEQF
TRBV5-1,ASSLGGTSGPRLGNEQF
TRBV3-1/TRBV3-2,ASSQDFSRSYNSPLH
TRBV10-3,AISEDGEDRPYEQY
TRBV7-2,ASSLGPGEGHTIY
TRBV7-2,ASSVLAGGAGTDTQY
TRBV6-2/TRBV6-3,ASSATEAGWNEQF
TRBV29-1,SAGTGGSEAF
TRBV18,ASSRSGTGANTGELF
TRBV18,ASGAGAANQPQH
TRBV5-1,ASSFGDRSPLEQY
TRBV7-6,ASSLAEIYGYT
TRBV6-5,ASSYSYQGWADTQY
TRBV6-5,ASRGQATYEQY
TRBV7-8,ASSPRGRYGYT
TRBV4-2,ASSQADRVNSPLH
TRBV7-7,ASSLVGRRGGSYNEQF
TRBV19,ASRTGHMNTEAF
TRBV11-2,ASSLAHLGPY
TRBV24-1,ATSDPRIYGYT
TRBV7-9,ASSSLAQETQY
TRBV7-2,ASSLVGSSQNIQY
TRBV27,ASSSGGAGELF
TRBV27,ASSLARRASYEQY
TRBV19,ASSMGGNAF
TRBV6-4,ASSDSGQGTDGYT
TRBV5-1,ASPGQGYNEQF
TRBV7-8,ASSLGRTSGRTYEQY
TRBV7-8,ASSFDRAKSNQH
TRBV2,ASSEAGLSYNEQF
TRBV6-2/TRBV6-3,ASSHGGGQYPQH
TRBV7-9,ASSLKQTNTEAF
TRBV7-2,ASSLIPEGPQH
TRBV30,AWSRNNNEQF
TRBV28,ASSPGYQNTEAF
TRBV12-3/TRBV12-4,ASSPGEKLF
TRBV6-5,ASRDETGGAYEQY
TRBV25-1,ASSEGRGFLNEQF
TRBV27,ASSFGGSYEQY
TRBV7-9,ASSSPAGRSTDTQY
TRBV4-1,ASSQVSSGPYEQY
TRBV7-2,ASSLGTTPRGYT
TRBV6-5,ALRSGAYPYEQY
TRBV5-4,ASSPGTGFSGANVLT
TRBV15,ATSSVGQGDGDNEKLF
TRBV19,ASSIVRDSFYEQY
TRBV3-1/TRBV3-2,ASSQGLRLGLF
TRBV7-2,ASSLGLVTSGANVLT
TRBV5-1,ASSPGWRSEAF